The sequence of this TCR beta chain was determined in a study of OX40 agonist ivuxolimab in advanced cancers. Study-level results: The study observed clonal expansion of CD4+ and CD8+ blood T cells by week 6 at 0.1 to 3.0 mg/kg.

The method was immunoSEQ multiplex PCR; TCRdb's version includes in-frame clones alone and lacks a portion of them. Of tens of thousands of clones listed, 80% to 85% were seen once; the top ten hold approximately 15%. CDR1 is SGHDT, CDR2 YYEEEE, per germline. CDR3 length: 15 amino acids. V lost 0 bases and J 7 bases, leaving 16 bases between the germline ends. The count of this clone is one. Its specificity is unknown. The TCR sequence derives from an adult with an advanced solid tumor such as melanoma, head and neck, liver or kidney cancer. The sequencing here drew on CD4+ or CD8+ T cells sorted from blood, taken in a trial of the OX40 agonist ivuxolimab. This sequence joins TRBV5-6 and TRBJ2-5; D unclear. For the CDR3, the DNA is TGTGCCAGCAGCTTGGAGTCGGGCGGCTTAGGGACCCAGTACTTC. Protein: CASSLESGGLGTQYF.